The next 28 T cell receptor beta chains were all read from a single sample in a study of cytomegalovirus exposure and HLA in healthy donors. The PCR contained 60 Vbeta and 13 Jbeta primers. Sequenced by immunoSEQ multiplex PCR; TCRdb stores in-frame clones only, minus some. The table has around 14,000 clones, roughly 64% seen once. Sequenced: PBMCs. Receptors originate from a woman in her forties or fifties in good health and CMV-seropositive.

The chain carries TRBV6-1 and TRBJ1-2, with D unresolved. V was trimmed by 8 bases and J by 1 base, leaving 14 bases between them. This CDR3 contains 14 residues. Germline values: CDR1 MNHNS, CDR2 SASEGT. The CDR3 coding sequence is TGTGCCAGCCGAGAACCGAGGGATAACTATGGCTACACCTTC. Translation: CASREPRDNYGYTF.

This clone appeared a few times. The chain is built from TRBV11-2 and TRBJ1-2; 7 nucleotides match TRBD1. V was pared by 0 bases and J by 7 bases, with 5 bases of the junction left unmatched. The germline CDR1 and CDR2 sequences are SGHAT and FQNNGV. The CDR3 runs to 14 residues. In nucleotides, the CDR3 is TGTGCCAGCAGCTTAGATATAGGACAGGTTGGCTACACCTTC. Amino acid sequence: CASSLDIGQVGYTF.

The chain joins TRBV7-9 to TRBJ1-4; TRBD1 matches 9 bases. Germline CDR1 and CDR2: SEHNR and FQNEAQ (reference sequence). This CDR3 has 14 amino acids. V was pared by 4 bases and J by 8 bases, with 5 bases of the junction left unmatched. In DNA form, the CDR3 reads TGTGCCAGCAGCTGGACAGGGGCAAAAGAAAAACTGTTTTTT. Its translation is CASSWTGAKEKLFF.

The chain recombines TRBV6-5 with TRBJ1-2; D uncertain. Germline CDR1 is MNHEY and CDR2 is SVGAGI. Trimming took 0 bases from V and 8 from J, leaving 10 bases between them. The CDR3 covers 13 residues. For the CDR3, the DNA is TGTGCCAGCAGTTACTCGGGAGATCTGGGCTACACCTTC. It codes for CASSYSGDLGYTF.

This clone was counted a few times. CDR3: CASSYGANMNTEAFF. The CDR3 DNA is TGTGCCAGCAGTTACGGGGCAAACATGAACACTGAAGCTTTCTTT. V usage is TRBV6-5 and J usage is TRBJ1-1; D possibly corresponds to TRBD1 (5 bases). This CDR3 region has 15 residues. Germline assignment: CDR1 MNHEY and CDR2 SVGAGI. V shed 2 bases and J shed 0 bases, with 10 bases lying between them.

The gene calls are TRBV10-3 and TRBJ1-3; TRBD1 matches at 8 bases. The CDR3 sequence is 13 residues long. Germline V gene sequence: CDR1 ENHRY, CDR2 SYGVKD. V was pared by 8 bases and J by 3 bases, with 3 bases of the junction left unmatched. The CDR3 spells CAIQGQGGNTIYF. In DNA, the CDR3 is TGTGCCATCCAAGGACAGGGTGGAAACACCATATATTTT.

J is TRBJ2-2 and V is TRBV4-2; D unclear. This CDR3 is built from 16 residues. CDR1 and CDR2 from the germline V gene are LGHNA and YNFKEQ. V was pared by 0 bases and J by 3 bases, with 11 bases between. The CDR3 DNA reads TGTGCCAGCAGCCAAGAGCCAGGTTCCTACACCGGGGAGCTGTTTTTT. Protein sequence: CASSQEPGSYTGELFF.

V gene TRBV29-1 combines with J gene TRBJ2-3; TRBD2 matches at 9 bases. Germline V gene data show CDR1 as SQVTM and CDR2 as ANQGSEA. Losses at the gene ends were 8 bases for V and 4 bases for J; bases not matched to a gene: 10. The CDR3 covers 14 residues. The CDR3 loop reads CSTRGGRAPDTQYF. The DNA for the CDR3 is TGCAGCACTCGGGGCGGGAGGGCCCCAGATACGCAGTATTTT.

The rearrangement joins TRBV4-2 to TRBJ1-2; 10 positions match TRBD1. Unmatched junction bases numbered 15, after V lost 8 bases and J lost 6 bases. The length of the CDR3 is 16 residues. From germline, CDR1 is LGHNA and CDR2 YNFKEQ. In DNA, the CDR3 is TGTGCCAGCCTCCCTGATGAGACAGGGGGCAGCCATGGCTACACCTTC. Its protein product is CASLPDETGGSHGYTF.

The chain recombines TRBV18 with TRBJ2-1; D not resolved. CDR1 and CDR2 (germline): KGHSH, LQKENI. V was cut by 6 bases and J by 7 bases, with 13 bases left in between. The CDR3 extends over 13 amino acids. CDR3 sequence reads: CASSLSLRNEQFF. The CDR3 region has the DNA TGTGCCAGCTCCCTGTCCCTTCGTAATGAGCAGTTCTTC.

The chain recombines TRBV4-1 with TRBJ1-1; 8 bases are a match to TRBD1. J gave up 5 bases and V 1 base, and 6 bases lay outside the gene matches. Germline assignment: CDR1 MGHRA and CDR2 YSYEKL. CDR3 length equals 15 residues. Here the CDR3 DNA reads TGCGCCAGCAGCCAAGTGGGGACAGGATTAACTGAAGCTTTCTTT. It is translated as CASSQVGTGLTEAFF.

V gene TRBV6-4 combines with J gene TRBJ2-3; 7 nucleotides agree with TRBD1. The CDR3 extends over 15 amino acids. The J segment lost 0 bases and the V segment lost 2 bases, leaving 2 bases of the junction unmatched. Germline assignment: CDR1 MRHNA and CDR2 SNTAGT. CDR3 loop: CASSDGQDSTDTQYF. The CDR3 DNA sequence: TGTGCCAGCAGTGACGGACAGGATAGCACAGATACGCAGTATTTT.

A few counts support this clone. At one end, the junction sequence differs from germline, possibly due to a read error. The chain employs TRBV7-7 and TRBJ2-7, with 7 nucleotides matching TRBD1. The CDR3 consists of 14 residues. Looked up from germline, CDR1 is SSHAT and CDR2 is FNYEAQ (reference sequence). CDR3 sequence (DNA): TGTGCTAGCAGCTTAGGGACAGAATCCTACGAGCAGTACTTC. Its translation: CASSLGTESYEQYF.

The V call is TRBV4-2, the J call TRBJ1-1; unclear D gene. V was cut by 5 bases and J by 2 bases, with 15 bases left in between. Germline V lookup: CDR1 LGHNA, CDR2 YNFKEQ. The CDR3 extends over 15 amino acids. CDR3 protein: CASSSTDGGNTEAFF. CDR3 DNA: TGTGCCAGCAGCTCCACCGACGGCGGAAACACTGAAGCTTTCTTT.

J is TRBJ1-1 and V is TRBV29-1; 7 nucleotides line up with TRBD1. Germline V lookup: CDR1 SQVTM, CDR2 ANQGSEA. The CDR3 contains 13 residues. Trimming removed 7 bases from V and 0 bases from J; junction bases left unmatched: 5. CDR3 bases: TGCAGCGCCGAGACAGGGATGAACACTGAAGCTTTCTTT. Amino acid sequence: CSAETGMNTEAFF.

The chain joins TRBV6-5 to TRBJ2-2; D may be TRBD1 (5 bases). Germline values: CDR1 MNHEY, CDR2 SVGAGI. The CDR3 extends over 15 amino acids. V lost 5 bases, J lost 5 bases, and 15 bases lay in between. The CDR3 protein is CASSPPQGRTGELFF. CDR3 nucleotides: TGTGCCAGCAGTCCCCCGCAGGGTAGGACCGGGGAGCTGTTTTTT.

The CDR3 sequence is CSVLEREGREQFF. DNA for the CDR3: TGCTCCGTTCTCGAGCGGGAGGGCAGGGAGCAGTTCTTC. V is TRBV29-1 and J is TRBJ2-1; 10 nucleotides agree with TRBD2. This CDR3 has 13 residues. Germline values: CDR1 SQVTM, CDR2 ANQGSEA.

CDR3 in amino acids: CASSLVSDFSNQPQHF. CDR3 nucleotide sequence: TGTGCCAGCAGCTTAGTGTCAGATTTTAGCAATCAGCCCCAGCATTTT. The chain links TRBV7-2 to TRBJ1-5; D is uncertain. V was shortened by 1 base and J by 0 bases, with 10 bases between the two germline ends. Germline loops: CDR1 SGHTA, CDR2 FQGNSA. The CDR3 runs to 16 residues.

The chain couples TRBV6-1 to TRBJ1-1, with TRBD1 as a possible D gene (5 bases). Germline CDR1 reads MNHNS; CDR2 reads SASEGT. V shed 6 bases and J shed 3 bases, with 14 bases lying between them. The CDR3 extends over 14 amino acids. The CDR3 DNA reads TGTGCCAGCAGAGAATCAGGGCCTGACACTGAAGCTTTCTTT. Translating gives CASRESGPDTEAFF.

The CDR3: CASSQYNNNVLTF. The CDR3 region has the DNA TGTGCCAGCAGTCAGTACAACAACAACGTCCTGACTTTC. The rearrangement links TRBV6-1 to TRBJ2-6, with D uncertain. CDR1 is MNHNS and CDR2 is SASEGT in the germline V gene. Deletions cut 5 bases from V and 9 bases from J, with 11 bases between. This CDR3 comprises 13 residues.

In this sample, this clone turned up a few times. This sequence joins TRBV5-6 and TRBJ2-1; D ambiguous. Trimming removed 7 bases at V and 10 bases at J, with 12 bases between. Germline V CDR1 and CDR2: SGHDT, YYEEEE. The length of the CDR3 is 11 residues. The CDR3 region has the DNA TGTGCCAGCGCTCGCTTTGGCGAGCAGTTCTTC. This sequence encodes CASARFGEQFF.

The gene calls are TRBV6-5 and TRBJ2-7; 7 bases line up with TRBD1. The CDR3 length is 12 residues. Losses at the gene ends were 6 bases for V and 3 bases for J; bases not matched to a gene: 2. Germline V gene data show CDR1 as MNHEY and CDR2 as SVGAGI. The CDR3 loop is CASSNRGYEQYF. The CDR3 bases are TGTGCCAGCAGCAACAGGGGCTACGAGCAGTACTTC.

The chain recombines TRBV29-1 with TRBJ1-1; D perhaps matches TRBD1 (6 bases). V gave up 7 bases and J gave up 4 bases, with 10 bases separating them. Germline CDR1 is SQVTM and CDR2 is ANQGSEA. The CDR3 sequence is 11 residues long. DNA for the CDR3: TGCAGCGCTGCCAGGGGCACTGAAGCTTTCTTT. Amino acid sequence: CSAARGTEAFF.

The rearrangement joins TRBV10-3 to TRBJ1-1, with 7 bases aligning to TRBD1. CDR1 is ENHRY, CDR2 SYGVKD, per germline. The CDR3 has 13 amino acids. V dropped 6 bases and J dropped 1; count of bases not matched to a gene: 2. The CDR3 loop reads CAIRGQENTEAFF. Written as DNA, the CDR3 is TGTGCCATCAGAGGACAGGAGAACACTGAAGCTTTCTTT.

J is TRBJ2-1 and V is TRBV5-1, with D possibly matching TRBD2 (5 bases). V lost 5 bases and J 9 bases, leaving 12 bases between the germline ends. The germline V gene has CDR1 SGHRS and CDR2 YFSETQ. This CDR3 region has 12 residues. This CDR3 is CASRYTSGEQFF. CDR3 DNA sequence: TGCGCCAGCAGGTATACCAGCGGTGAGCAGTTCTTC.

The chain carries TRBV29-1 and TRBJ2-7, with a weak D call TRBD2 (5 bases). Trimming pared 7 bases from V and 8 bases from J, leaving 12 bases between. This CDR3 spans 10 amino acids. Germline CDR1 and CDR2: SQVTM and ANQGSEA. The CDR3 region is CSAADGKQYF. DNA for the CDR3: TGCAGCGCGGCGGACGGGAAGCAGTACTTC.

The chain recombines TRBV10-3 with TRBJ2-7, with 7 bases lining up with TRBD1. The CDR3 is made up of 12 amino acids. Germline loops: CDR1 ENHRY, CDR2 SYGVKD. V gave up 4 bases and J gave up 4 bases; unmatched junction bases: 1. CDR3 in amino acids: CAISAGGYEQYF. For the CDR3, the DNA is TGTGCCATCAGTGCAGGGGGATACGAGCAGTACTTC.

The chain carries TRBV29-1 and TRBJ2-2, with D maybe TRBD1 (6 bases). Germline V gene lookup returns CDR1 SQVTM and CDR2 ANQGSEA. The V and J ends lost 7 bases and 5 bases respectively, with 8 bases between them. The CDR3 totals 11 residues. The DNA for the CDR3 is TGCAGCGCACAGGGAACCGGGGAGCTGTTTTTT. Its translation: CSAQGTGELFF.